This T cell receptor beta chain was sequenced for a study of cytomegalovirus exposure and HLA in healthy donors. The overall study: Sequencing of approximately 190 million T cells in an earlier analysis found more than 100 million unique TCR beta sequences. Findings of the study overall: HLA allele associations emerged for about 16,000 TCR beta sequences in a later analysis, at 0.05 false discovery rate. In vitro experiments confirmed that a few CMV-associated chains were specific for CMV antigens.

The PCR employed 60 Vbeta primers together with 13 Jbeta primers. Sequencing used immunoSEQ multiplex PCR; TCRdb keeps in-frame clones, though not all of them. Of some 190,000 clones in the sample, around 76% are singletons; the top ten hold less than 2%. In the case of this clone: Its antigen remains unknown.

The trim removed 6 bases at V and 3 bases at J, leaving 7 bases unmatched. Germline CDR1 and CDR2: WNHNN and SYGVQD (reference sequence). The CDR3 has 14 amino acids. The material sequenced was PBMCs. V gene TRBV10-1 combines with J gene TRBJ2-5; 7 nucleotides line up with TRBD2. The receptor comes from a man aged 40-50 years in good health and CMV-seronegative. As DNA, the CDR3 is TGCGCCAGCAGCCTAAGGGGAGGGGAAGAGACCCAGTACTTC. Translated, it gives CASSLRGGEETQYF.